The entry that follows covers one TCR beta chain sequence. The sample comes from a study of T cell changes during pregnancy in multiple sclerosis. Measured with immunoSEQ multiplex PCR; TCRdb has only the in-frame clones, and not every one. The repertoire holds around 100,000 clones, with 80% to 95% as singletons. The CDR3 totals 14 residues. Germline V lookup: CDR1 SNHLY, CDR2 FYNNEI. After removal of 7 bases from V and 3 bases from J, the junction contained 4 bases not matched to a gene. This chain uses TRBV2 with TRBJ2-2, with 8 bases that match TRBD2. The specimen comprised peripheral blood, sampled in the third trimester of pregnancy. This sequence was found in a female donor with multiple sclerosis, enrolled in a pregnancy study. This CDR3 reads CASKAGGYTGELFF. The CDR3 nucleotides read TGTGCCAGCAAGGCGGGAGGCTACACCGGGGAGCTGTTTTTT.